This TCR beta chain emerged from a study of blood T cell repertoires in COVID-19 (TCRdb year 2020). About the study as a whole: Samples covering the acute and convalescent phases of COVID-19 were provided by collaborators in the United States, Italy and Spain. The prospective study material was composed of cDNA or gDNA derived from T cells, B-cell-depleted T cells, or PBMCs. Subjects who had been exposed to COVID-19, were actively infected with it, or had recovered from it provided the deeply sampled blood TCRbeta repertoires that made up the dataset. The repertoires were made available in a free public database intended to serve as a resource for research on the immune response to SARS-CoV-2. The samples were drawn from the first 160 participants of the ongoing ImmuneRACE study and from about 1,200 subjects provided by 6 global collaborators. The sample metadata nearly always contained a de-identified subject ID, COVID-19 status, age in years and sex. Where available, HLA class I and class II types were obtained from metadata supplied by the sample provider rather than from assay-based typing.

Collaborating institutions collected whole blood in K2EDTA tubes following their own protocols. For TCRbeta analysis, collaborators shipped samples as frozen whole blood, isolated PBMCs, or DNA extracted from either of those sample types. Paper-wide results and their limitations: Clinical and demographic metadata were provided uncurated, with the amount varying by source and participant.

The CDR3 contains 22 residues, cysteine and phenylalanine counted. Of the read, only the CDR3 DNA is kept; its 66 bases are in frame from base 1. Trimming leaves V shorter by 3 bases and J shorter by 5 bases, with the junction holding 25 bases beyond the gene matches. Details on this clone: The specificity of this receptor is unknown. Base qualities are not recorded, but no much larger clone differs from it by a single base.

TCRbeta CDR3 regions were amplified from genomic DNA using the immunoSEQ Assay, a bias-controlled multiplex PCR. Turning to the authors' computational methods: The number of nucleated cells in each sample was estimated from the amplification of reference gene primers within the assay. To quantify the absolute abundance of each unique TCRbeta CDR3 rearrangement, sequence reads were collapsed and filtered. For each sample, productive Simpson clonality was calculated as the square root of Simpson's diversity index across productive rearrangements. TCRdb's version of the immuneACCESS table is confined to in-frame rearrangements and falls short of the full clone set. An unresolved V gene accounts for under half of the shortfall where checked; the remainder is of unknown origin. The DNA gave D and trimming, while V, J and clone size come from that table. Here the sample has some 77,000 clones; 90% occur a single time. Roughly 4.5% of the sample rests with the top ten.

The source of this sequence is a woman at least 80 years old with active or convalescent COVID-19. The V and J genes are TRBV23-1 and TRBJ2-2; a stretch of 9 junction bases matches TRBD1. TRBV23-1 qualifies as an ORF whose function is uncertain. The sample consisted of peripheral blood. The CDR3 reads CASSQEISGDRASGSGTGELFF. At the DNA level, the sequence is TGCGCCAGCAGTCAGGAGATATCCGGGGACAGGGCGTCTGGGTCCGGGACCGGGGAGCTGTTTTTT.